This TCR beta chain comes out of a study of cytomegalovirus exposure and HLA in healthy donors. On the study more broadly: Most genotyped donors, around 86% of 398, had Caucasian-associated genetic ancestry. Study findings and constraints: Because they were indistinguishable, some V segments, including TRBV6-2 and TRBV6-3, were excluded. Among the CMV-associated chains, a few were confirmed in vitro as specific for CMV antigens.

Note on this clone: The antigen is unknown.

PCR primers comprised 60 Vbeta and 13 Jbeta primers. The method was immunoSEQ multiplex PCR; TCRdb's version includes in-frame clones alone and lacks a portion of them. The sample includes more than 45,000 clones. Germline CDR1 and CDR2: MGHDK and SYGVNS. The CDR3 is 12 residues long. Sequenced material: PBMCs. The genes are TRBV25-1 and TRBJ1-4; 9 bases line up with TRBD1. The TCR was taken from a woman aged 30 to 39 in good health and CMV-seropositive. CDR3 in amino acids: CATGTGSEKLFF. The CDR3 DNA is TGTGCAACGGGGACAGGGTCTGAAAAACTGTTTTTT.